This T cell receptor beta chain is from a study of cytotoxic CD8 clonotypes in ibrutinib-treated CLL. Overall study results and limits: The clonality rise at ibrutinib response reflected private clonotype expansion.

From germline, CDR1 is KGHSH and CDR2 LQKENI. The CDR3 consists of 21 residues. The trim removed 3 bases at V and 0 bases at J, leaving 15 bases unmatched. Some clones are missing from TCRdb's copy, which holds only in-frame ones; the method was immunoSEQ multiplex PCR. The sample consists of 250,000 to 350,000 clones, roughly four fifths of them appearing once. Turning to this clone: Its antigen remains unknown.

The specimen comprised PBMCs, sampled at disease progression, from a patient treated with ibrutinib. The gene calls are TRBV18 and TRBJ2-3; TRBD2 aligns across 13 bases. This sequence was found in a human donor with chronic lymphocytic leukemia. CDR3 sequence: CASSPDLPGLAGSGSTDTQYF. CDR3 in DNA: TGTGCCAGCTCACCCGACCTCCCGGGACTAGCGGGATCGGGTAGCACAGATACGCAGTATTTT.